Each of the 23 T cell receptor beta chains below was sequenced from the same sample in a study of cytomegalovirus exposure and HLA in healthy donors (TCRdb year 2017). The protocol used for the library was the immunoSEQ multiplex PCR assay. Sourced from immuneACCESS, this table was stored by TCRdb with only in-frame sequences that have V and J called. A share of the clones is absent; for the studies checked, an unresolved V gene accounts for under half, and the remainder has no known explanation. The sample yields roughly 200,000 clones; about nine tenths were counted once. In total, the top ten clones hold 7.2% of the sample. Sequences were obtained from PBMCs. The receptors here all came from a man aged 30 to 45 in good health and CMV-seropositive.

The rearrangement links TRBV29-1 to TRBJ2-7, with TRBD1 identical over 8 bases. Trimming at V came to 8 bases and at J to 2 bases, leaving 11 bases not matched to a gene. CDR1 is SQVTM, CDR2 ANQGSEA, per germline. The CDR3 extends over 14 amino acids. The CDR3 reads CSITGTGTTYEQYF. The DNA for the CDR3 is TGCAGCATCACTGGGACAGGAACAACCTACGAGCAGTACTTC.

CDR3 DNA sequence: TGTGCCAGCAGGTCCCTTGGGGGGCAGTTCTTC. Its translation: CASRSLGGQFF. The gene calls are TRBV27 and TRBJ2-1; D may correspond to TRBD1 or TRBD2 (5 bases each). The germline CDR1 and CDR2 sequences are MNHEY and SMNVEV (reference sequence). The CDR3 spans 11 residues. With 6 bases removed from V and 12 bases from J, the gap between germline ends came to 12 bases.

V gene TRBV27 combines with J gene TRBJ2-7; the match to TRBD2 covers 13 bases. Germline V lookup: CDR1 MNHEY, CDR2 SMNVEV (reference sequence). With V trimmed by 9 bases and J by 1 base, 6 bases remained unmatched. This CDR3 contains 15 residues. The DNA for the CDR3 is TGTGCCAGTAGGACTAGCGGGGGTAAATCCTACGAGCAGTACTTC. This translates into CASRTSGGKSYEQYF.

The CDR3 loop reads CASSLGDISGNTIYF. The DNA of the CDR3 is TGTGCCAGCAGCTTAGGGGACATCTCTGGAAACACCATATATTTT. This rearrangement joins TRBV7-9 to TRBJ1-3; D might be TRBD1 (6 bases). The germline gives CDR1 SEHNR, CDR2 FQNEAQ (reference sequence). The CDR3 is 15 residues long. V dropped 1 base and J dropped 0 bases, with 7 bases sitting between them.

V and J are TRBV11-3 and TRBJ2-3, with 8 nucleotides matching TRBD2. Looked up from germline, CDR1 is SGHNT and CDR2 is YENEEA. The CDR3 has 16 amino acids. With 7 bases clipped from V and 6 bases from J, the junction kept 15 bases outside the gene matches. CDR3 residues: CASISSSGGLSDTQYF. CDR3 nucleotide sequence: TGTGCCAGCATCTCCTCGTCGGGGGGGCTTTCGGATACGCAGTATTTT. The whole variable domain, filled in from reference TRBV11-3 and TRBJ2-3, reads EAGVVQSPRYKIIEKKQPVAFWCNPISGHNTLYWYLQNLGQGPELLIRYENEEAVDDSQLPKDRFSAERLKGVDSTLKIQPAELGDSAVYLCASISSSGGLSDTQYFGPGTRLTVL.

The chain combines TRBV27 with TRBJ1-4; 7 bases line up with TRBD1. After removal of 4 bases from V and 4 bases from J, the junction contained 3 bases not matched to a gene. The CDR3 covers 14 residues. Germline lookup yields CDR1 MNHEY and CDR2 SMNVEV (reference sequence). CDR3 sequence reads: CASSWTGSNEKLFF. The CDR3 region has the DNA TGTGCCAGCAGTTGGACAGGTAGTAATGAAAAACTGTTTTTT.

The J gene is TRBJ2-3, the V gene TRBV7-2, with a tentative D call TRBD1 (6 bases). The CDR3 length is 14 residues. CDR1 SGHTA and CDR2 FQGNSA come from the germline V gene. The V end was cut by 5 bases, the J end by 1 base, with 10 bases between. CDR3 sequence reads: CASSLQGRTDTQYF. Here the CDR3 DNA reads TGTGCCAGCAGCCTACAGGGACGCACAGATACGCAGTATTTT.

V gene TRBV28 combines with J gene TRBJ1-5; D is unresolved. The length of the CDR3 is 16 residues. CDR1 and CDR2 from the germline V gene are MDHEN and SYDVKM. The V end lost 1 base, the J end lost 0 bases, and 10 bases lay between the germline ends. The DNA of the CDR3 is TGTGCCAGCAGTTTATTTGGGGTGGGTAGCAATCAGCCCCAGCATTTT. Amino acid sequence: CASSLFGVGSNQPQHF.

V gene TRBV27 combines with J gene TRBJ2-1, with a weak D call TRBD1 (5 bases). Looked up from germline, CDR1 is MNHEY and CDR2 is SMNVEV (reference sequence). The CDR3 loop spans 13 amino acids. V lost 7 bases to trimming and J lost 4 bases, with 11 bases between them. In DNA, the CDR3 is TGTGCCAGCACAAAGACAGAATACAATGAGCAGTTCTTC. Translating gives CASTKTEYNEQFF.

V gene TRBV11-2 combines with J gene TRBJ2-3; no definite D call. Germline V gives CDR1 SGHAT, CDR2 FQNNGV. This CDR3 has 16 amino acids. The V end lost 5 bases, the J end lost 4 bases, and 19 bases lay between the germline ends. CDR3 in DNA: TGTGCCAGCAGCCTGGATGACACCCTCGGCGCAGATACGCAGTATTTT. Its translation: CASSLDDTLGADTQYF.

The V gene is TRBV6-5, the J gene TRBJ2-5; D might be TRBD1 or TRBD2, each matching 5 bases. The better agreement between TRBJ2-7 and the DNA end casts doubt on the J call. This CDR3 has 15 residues. Germline CDR1 MNHEY, CDR2 SVGAGI. The CDR3 nucleotides read TGTGCCAGCAGTCCTAGGGCCCTTGGGGGCTACGAGCAGTACTTC. Encoded protein: CASSPRALGGYEQYF.

This clone appeared a few times. This chain links TRBV7-9 with TRBJ1-1, with D unresolved. Per the germline V gene, CDR1 is SEHNR and CDR2 is FQNEAQ (reference sequence). The CDR3 consists of 13 residues. The V end lost 4 bases, the J end lost 6 bases, and 12 bases lay between the germline ends. Written as DNA, the CDR3 is TGTGCCAGCAGCTACATCCCTAGGGCTGAAGCTTTCTTT. Protein product: CASSYIPRAEAFF.

V and J are TRBV7-9 and TRBJ1-1; D may be TRBD1 (5 bases). V lost 1 base and J 4 bases, leaving 13 bases between the germline ends. The V gene's germline CDR1 is SEHNR and CDR2 FQNEAQ (reference sequence). This CDR3 region has 15 residues. The CDR3 DNA reads as TGTGCCAGCAGCTTAGGAGGGGTCCAGGGCACTGAAGCTTTCTTT. It encodes CASSLGGVQGTEAFF.

The chain uses TRBV18 and TRBJ2-5, with TRBD2 as a possible D gene (5 bases). Germline values: CDR1 KGHSH, CDR2 LQKENI. This CDR3 region has 15 residues. V was pared by 3 bases and J by 3 bases, with 14 bases between. This CDR3 is CASSPLRTGEETQYF. CDR3 in DNA: TGTGCCAGCTCACCCCTCCGGACCGGGGAAGAGACCCAGTACTTC.

This chain uses TRBV9 with TRBJ1-2; D remains unclear. V lost 4 bases, J lost 1 base, and 14 bases lay in between. The V gene's germline CDR1 is SGDLS and CDR2 YYNGEE. The CDR3 contains 15 residues. CDR3 amino acids: CASSPLGQINYGYTF. The CDR3 region has the DNA TGTGCCAGCAGCCCCCTCGGGCAGATTAACTATGGCTACACCTTC.

The chain is built from TRBV20-1 and TRBJ2-5; D is unclear. Germline V lookup: CDR1 DFQATT, CDR2 SNEGSKA (reference sequence). This CDR3 spans 11 amino acids. V dropped 3 bases and J dropped 4 bases, with 6 bases sitting between them. In DNA form, the CDR3 reads TGCAGTGCTAGGACCCGAGAGACCCAGTACTTC. It codes for CSARTRETQYF.

V usage is TRBV5-6 and J usage is TRBJ2-7, with a possible D match to TRBD1 (5 bases). The germline V and J ends were trimmed by 4 bases and 2 bases, with 19 bases remaining between them. The length of the CDR3 is 16 residues. Germline CDR1 reads SGHDT; CDR2 reads YYEEEE. The CDR3 nucleotides are TGTGCCAGCAGCGCACACACAGGCCACCTAACCTACGAGCAGTACTTC. The encoded protein is CASSAHTGHLTYEQYF.

As for this clone: Mismatch with germline at one junction end may stem from a read error. This sequence joins TRBV7-2 and TRBJ2-1; a possible D gene is TRBD1 (5 bases). The CDR3 totals 13 residues. The germline CDR1 and CDR2 sequences are SGHTA and FQGNSA. CDR3 in amino acids: CASSPDRQSLRIF. CDR3 nucleotides: TGTGCCAGCAGCCCGGATCGACAGTCATTGAGGATCTTC.

The chain uses TRBV27 and TRBJ2-4, with 12 bases lining up with TRBD2. J was trimmed by 0 bases and V by 5 bases; bases with no gene match: 11. The germline V gene encodes CDR1 MNHEY and CDR2 SMNVEV (reference sequence). This CDR3 region has 19 residues. The CDR3 loop is CASSPSTSGRTLAKNIQYF. The CDR3 coding sequence is TGTGCCAGCAGTCCAAGCACTAGCGGGAGGACCCTAGCCAAAAACATTCAGTACTTC.

The chain recombines TRBV12-5 with TRBJ2-7; the match to TRBD2 covers 11 bases. CDR3 length equals 14 residues. Unmatched junction bases numbered 3, after V lost 2 bases and J lost 6 bases. From germline, CDR1 is LGHNT and CDR2 FRNRAP. CDR3 sequence: CASGLNGLAGEQYF. CDR3 coding DNA: TGTGCTAGTGGTTTGAACGGACTAGCGGGCGAGCAGTACTTC.

The chain is built from TRBV6-5 and TRBJ2-3; D perhaps matches TRBD1 (6 bases). The CDR3 consists of 14 residues. V lost 2 bases and J lost 4, with 10 bases in between. CDR1 and CDR2 from the germline V gene are MNHEY and SVGAGI. The CDR3 coding sequence is TGTGCCAGCAGTTACCAACAGGGACCAGATACGCAGTATTTT. It yields the protein CASSYQQGPDTQYF.

This chain links TRBV11-2 with TRBJ2-3; D call uncertain. The CDR3 is 13 amino acids. V shed 0 bases and J shed 5 bases, with 6 bases lying between them. Germline V lookup: CDR1 SGHAT, CDR2 FQNNGV. The CDR3 loop reads CASSLEARDTQYF. DNA for the CDR3: TGTGCCAGCAGCTTAGAGGCGCGAGATACGCAGTATTTT. The full variable domain, its missing parts supplied by reference TRBV11-2 and TRBJ2-3, is EAGVAQSPRYKIIEKRQSVAFWCNPISGHATLYWYQQILGQGPKLLIQFQNNGVVDDSQLPKDRFSAERLKGVDSTLKIQPAKLEDSAVYLCASSLEARDTQYFGPGTRLTVL.

This clone was seen once. The chain recombines TRBV7-3 with TRBJ2-1; D is perhaps TRBD2 (7 bases). Germline loops: CDR1 SGHTA, CDR2 FQGTGA. The CDR3 totals 13 residues. V was trimmed by 1 base and J by 13 bases, leaving 14 bases between them. CDR3 protein: CASSLNGGAFQFF. The CDR3 DNA reads as TGTGCCAGCAGCTTAAATGGGGGGGCCTTTCAGTTCTTC.